The 27 T cell receptor beta chains listed next were all sequenced from one sample in a study of cytomegalovirus exposure and HLA in healthy donors. The PCR made use of 60 Vbeta and 13 Jbeta primers. Sequenced by immunoSEQ multiplex PCR; TCRdb stores in-frame clones only, minus some. Of fewer than 350,000 clones listed, 80% to 90% are singletons. Sequenced material: PBMCs. Source of these receptors: a woman between 18 and 29 years old in good health and CMV-seronegative.

This CDR3 reads CASSHSGQNTDTQYF. CDR3 nucleotide sequence: TGTGCCAGCAGCCACAGCGGGCAAAACACAGATACGCAGTATTTT. V and J are TRBV4-2 and TRBJ2-3, with a weak D call TRBD2 (6 bases). This CDR3 comprises 15 residues. CDR1 is LGHNA, CDR2 YNFKEQ, per germline. V was cut by 3 bases and J by 2 bases, with 12 bases left in between.

The genes are TRBV18 and TRBJ2-7; TRBD2 matches 11 bases. The CDR3 is made up of 19 amino acids. Per germline, CDR1 KGHSH and CDR2 LQKENI. The V and J ends lost 0 bases and 2 bases, in that order; junction bases with no gene match: 12. The CDR3 protein is CASSPPGSGGALGAYEQYF. CDR3 nucleotide sequence: TGTGCCAGCTCACCACCGGGTAGCGGGGGGGCCCTGGGAGCCTACGAGCAGTACTTC.

This clone occurred once. V is TRBV29-1 and J is TRBJ1-2, with D maybe TRBD1 (6 bases). Trimming took 3 bases from V and 0 from J, leaving 14 bases between them. Germline CDR1 and CDR2: SQVTM and ANQGSEA. The CDR3 covers 15 residues. In nucleotides, the CDR3 is TGCAGCGTTGAGAGGACAGTAATTTCTAACTATGGCTACACCTTC. It yields the protein CSVERTVISNYGYTF.

V and J are TRBV9 and TRBJ2-7, with TRBD1 matching 9 bases. V lost 0 bases to trimming and J lost 6 bases; unmatched junction nucleotides: 10. The CDR3 has 16 amino acids. Germline-derived CDR1 and CDR2 are SGDLS and YYNGEE. For the CDR3, the DNA is TGTGCCAGCAGCGTAGGCAGGACAGGGGCCCTGCGCGAGCAGTACTTC. It is translated as CASSVGRTGALREQYF.

This rearrangement joins TRBV10-2 to TRBJ1-6, with 8 bases aligning to TRBD1. The germline gives CDR1 WSHSY, CDR2 SAAADI. The CDR3 contains 15 residues. V was pared by 7 bases and J by 6 bases, with 8 bases of the junction left unmatched. The CDR3 is CASTTGGWSNSPLHF. The CDR3, as DNA: TGCGCCAGCACCACAGGGGGTTGGTCTAATTCACCCCTCCACTTT.

This chain connects TRBV7-6 to TRBJ2-1, with D possibly matching TRBD2 (7 bases). Trimming took 5 bases from V and 1 from J, leaving 9 bases between them. The V gene's germline CDR1 is SGHVS and CDR2 FNYEAQ. CDR3 length: 14 residues. CDR3 sequence (DNA): TGTGCCAGCAGCCGGGGGGCGTCCTACAATGAGCAGTTCTTC. It specifies CASSRGASYNEQFF.

This sequence joins TRBV5-6 and TRBJ1-2; D is perhaps TRBD1 (6 bases). Trimming took 0 bases from V and 5 from J, leaving 11 bases between them. The CDR3 runs 14 residues. Germline V gene lookup returns CDR1 SGHDT and CDR2 YYEEEE. CDR3 protein: CASSLGTASYGYTF. CDR3 DNA sequence: TGTGCCAGCAGCTTGGGGACAGCAAGTTATGGCTACACCTTC. The full variable domain, in which reference TRBV5-6 and TRBJ1-2 provide the parts outside the CDR3, is DAGVTQSPTHLIKTRGQQVTLRCSPKSGHDTVSWYQQALGQGPQFIFQYYEEEERQRGNFPDRFSGHQFPNYSSELNVNALLLGDSALYLCASSLGTASYGYTFGSGTRLTVV.

This chain joins TRBV5-1 and TRBJ2-7, with 8 bases matching TRBD2. The V and J ends lost 5 bases and 0 bases, in that order; junction bases with no gene match: 4. This CDR3 contains 14 residues. From germline, CDR1 is SGHRS and CDR2 YFSETQ. The CDR3: CASRSGLASYEQYF. The CDR3 DNA reads TGCGCCAGCAGGAGCGGACTAGCCTCCTACGAGCAGTACTTC.

The J gene is TRBJ2-7, the V gene TRBV18; 11 nucleotides match TRBD2. The CDR3 totals 14 residues. Trimming at V came to 6 bases and at J to 2 bases, leaving 3 bases not matched to a gene. Germline loops: CDR1 KGHSH, CDR2 LQKENI. CDR3 nucleotides: TGTGCCAGCTCTACTAGCGGGGGCCCCTACGAGCAGTACTTC. Translating it yields CASSTSGGPYEQYF.

The J gene is TRBJ2-1, the V gene TRBV11-3; 10 bases agree with TRBD2. The CDR3 spans 18 residues. Germline CDR1 is SGHNT and CDR2 is YENEEA. V lost 3 bases, J lost 4 bases, and 12 bases stayed unmatched. CDR3 nucleotides: TGTGCCAGCAGCTTCCAAACCGGGCTAGCGGGGGTATACAATGAGCAGTTCTTC. The encoded protein is CASSFQTGLAGVYNEQFF.

The V and J genes are TRBV20-1 and TRBJ1-3; D gene ambiguous. V lost 2 bases to trimming and J lost 4 bases, with 3 bases between them. There are 11 residues in the CDR3. Germline CDR1 and CDR2: DFQATT and SNEGSKA (reference sequence). The CDR3 DNA follows: TGCAGTGCTAGACAGGGAAACACCATATATTTT. Translating gives CSARQGNTIYF.

This rearrangement joins TRBV5-1 to TRBJ2-7; tentatively, D is TRBD2 (5 bases). The V gene lost 0 bases and the J gene lost 2 bases, with 12 bases spanning the gap. CDR3 length: 15 amino acids. Germline V gene sequence: CDR1 SGHRS, CDR2 YFSETQ. The CDR3 coding sequence is TGCGCCAGCAGCTTGGGGACGGGGATTCCCTACGAGCAGTACTTC. Its translation is CASSLGTGIPYEQYF.

The chain carries TRBV19 and TRBJ1-2, with a tentative D call TRBD1 (6 bases). Trimming removed 7 bases from V and 4 bases from J, with 13 bases in between. CDR3 length: 13 amino acids. Germline-derived CDR1 and CDR2 are LNHDA and SQIVND (reference sequence). The CDR3 DNA sequence: TGTGCCAGTACCTCCGACAGGTTCTATGGCTACACCTTC. Translating gives CASTSDRFYGYTF.

This clone was counted between two and nine times. The gene calls are TRBV13 and TRBJ1-4; weak D call: TRBD1 (5 bases). CDR1 PRHDT and CDR2 FYEKMQ come from the germline V gene (reference sequence). The germline V and J ends were trimmed by 5 bases and 4 bases, with 17 bases remaining between them. The CDR3 has 16 residues. The CDR3 loop is CASSGRGGSFNEKLFF. The CDR3 region has the DNA TGTGCCAGCAGCGGCCGGGGGGGGTCCTTTAATGAAAAACTGTTTTTT.

This clone appeared a single time. The genes are TRBV11-2 and TRBJ1-5, with D unresolved. Trimming removed 5 bases from V and 7 bases from J, with 15 bases in between. Germline lookup yields CDR1 SGHAT and CDR2 FQNNGV. This CDR3 region has 14 residues. The CDR3 coding sequence is TGTGCCAGCAGCCTCGCCCAGGTTGGACAGCCCCAGCATTTT. Protein product: CASSLAQVGQPQHF. The variable domain in full, completed from reference TRBV11-2 and TRBJ1-5, reads EAGVAQSPRYKIIEKRQSVAFWCNPISGHATLYWYQQILGQGPKLLIQFQNNGVVDDSQLPKDRFSAERLKGVDSTLKIQPAKLEDSAVYLCASSLAQVGQPQHFGDGTRLSIL.

The V call is TRBV19, the J call TRBJ1-2; 7 bases match TRBD1. The CDR3 is 16 residues long. Germline assignment: CDR1 LNHDA and CDR2 SQIVND (reference sequence). Trimming cost V 1 base and J 4 bases; bases outside gene matches: 9. The CDR3 DNA reads as TGTGCCAGTAGTATAGGGGGGGCCGACAGGGCCTATGGCTACACCTTC. It translates to CASSIGGADRAYGYTF.

CDR3 residues: CASSPVRDRPSSGNTIYF. The CDR3 region has the DNA TGTGCCAGCTCACCTGTACGGGACAGGCCGAGCTCTGGAAACACCATATATTTT. The chain combines TRBV18 with TRBJ1-3; 8 nucleotides agree with TRBD1. Germline CDR1 reads KGHSH; CDR2 reads LQKENI. Trimming removed 3 bases from V and 0 bases from J; junction bases left unmatched: 10. This CDR3 region has 18 residues.

The V gene is TRBV21-1, the J gene TRBJ2-7; the table's D call TRBD1 went unverified against the DNA. TRBV21-1 is a recognized pseudogene. This CDR3 region has 17 residues. This chain's CDR3 is CASIRQGLVVLGYEQYF. The CDR3 DNA follows: TGTGCCAGCATCCGACAGGGCCTTGTTGTTTTGGGCTACGAGCAGTACTTC.

The J gene is TRBJ1-1, the V gene TRBV6-1, with unresolved D. V was cut by 6 bases and J by 0 bases, with 8 bases left in between. Per the germline V gene, CDR1 is MNHNS and CDR2 is SASEGT. There are 13 residues in the CDR3. The CDR3 sequence is CASRQSLNTEAFF. DNA for the CDR3: TGTGCCAGCAGACAGAGCTTGAACACTGAAGCTTTCTTT.

The V call is TRBV11-2, the J call TRBJ2-7; D not resolved. Trimming removed 5 bases from V and 2 bases from J, with 4 bases in between. CDR3 length equals 11 residues. The germline CDR1 and CDR2 sequences are SGHAT and FQNNGV. The CDR3 is CASSQAYEQYF. The CDR3 DNA follows: TGTGCCAGCAGCCAGGCCTACGAGCAGTACTTC.

To note about this clone: This CDR3 is also generated by other DNA sequences in the sample. The rearrangement uses TRBV9 and TRBJ2-2; tentatively, D is TRBD1 (6 bases). The length of the CDR3 is 12 residues. The V end lost 5 bases, the J end lost 4 bases, and 6 bases lay between the germline ends. CDR1 is SGDLS, CDR2 YYNGEE, per germline. The CDR3 sequence: CASRQGTGELFF. The DNA of the CDR3 is TGTGCCAGCAGACAGGGCACCGGGGAGCTGTTTTTT.

This sequence joins TRBV6-5 and TRBJ2-3; 9 nucleotides line up with TRBD2. V was clipped by 4 bases and J by 5 bases; unmatched bases: 1. CDR3 length: 13 residues. CDR1 is MNHEY, CDR2 SVGAGI, per germline. This CDR3 reads CASSSLAGDTQYF. The CDR3 region has the DNA TGTGCCAGCAGTTCACTAGCGGGAGATACGCAGTATTTT.

The gene calls are TRBV19 and TRBJ2-2; the match to TRBD1 covers 8 bases. Germline trimming cut 5 bases from V and 5 bases from J; bases unmatched to any gene: 7. Germline CDR1 and CDR2: LNHDA and SQIVND (reference sequence). The length of the CDR3 is 15 residues. DNA of the CDR3: TGTGCCAGTAGTCCGAGGACAGGGTCAACCGGGGAGCTGTTTTTT. Encoded protein: CASSPRTGSTGELFF.

V usage is TRBV4-1 and J usage is TRBJ2-5; the match to TRBD1 covers 8 bases. This CDR3 has 14 amino acids. V shed 4 bases, J shed 9 bases, and the junction held 10 bases outside the gene matches. CDR1 and CDR2 (germline): MGHRA, YSYEKL. The CDR3 region is CASSPSDRVGAQYF. The CDR3 region has the DNA TGCGCCAGCAGCCCCTCGGACAGGGTTGGGGCCCAGTACTTC.

This chain links TRBV27 with TRBJ1-1; 8 nucleotides agree with TRBD1. The germline V gene has CDR1 MNHEY and CDR2 SMNVEV (reference sequence). The trim removed 5 bases at V and 1 base at J, leaving 6 bases unmatched. This CDR3 has 15 amino acids. The CDR3 region is CASSPRQGTNTEAFF. CDR3 in DNA: TGTGCCAGCAGTCCTCGACAGGGGACGAACACTGAAGCTTTCTTT.

The V and J genes are TRBV9 and TRBJ1-6, with 7 bases matching TRBD1. The germline V gene has CDR1 SGDLS and CDR2 YYNGEE. The CDR3 covers 16 residues. V trimming: 0 bases; J trimming: 6 bases; junction bases outside the gene matches: 6. The CDR3 coding sequence is TGTGCCAGCAGCGTAGCCCCCGGACAGGTTAATTCACCCCTCCACTTT. Its translation is CASSVAPGQVNSPLHF.

The J gene is TRBJ1-2, the V gene TRBV27, with TRBD1 as a possible D gene (6 bases). The CDR3 covers 14 residues. Between the trimmed V and J ends, which lost 6 bases and 5 bases, there was a span of 16 bases. Germline V gene data show CDR1 as MNHEY and CDR2 as SMNVEV (reference sequence). The CDR3 bases are TGTGCCAGCAGCGGCGGCAGGGGCCATTATGGCTACACCTTC. This codes for CASSGGRGHYGYTF.